Below, 17 T cell receptor beta chains from the same sample are listed, as sequenced in a study of blood T cells in healthy people across ages. For the second PCR, which ran for about 7 to 12 cycles, a sample-barcoded 5' primer and a J-beta primer mix were used. TCRdb re-called the 5' RACE reads through MiXCR, storing one row per CDR3 protein. The sample records about 640,000 distinct CDR3 sequences, roughly 30% being singletons. The sequenced sample was blood. Receptors were obtained from a woman aged 80 or over in good health.

This clonotype has at least ten counts. V and J are TRBV18 and TRBJ2-4; possibly TRBD2 for D (6 bases). This CDR3 is built from 15 residues. The V end was cut by 2 bases, the J end by 8 bases, with 16 bases between. Germline V gene sequence: CDR1 KGHSH, CDR2 LQKENI. Here the CDR3 reads CASSPGVLPGDIQYF. The CDR3 bases are TGTGCCAGCTCACCAGGGGTCCTCCCGGGGGACATTCAGTACTTC.

As for this clonotype: This sequence may be a read error, since a much larger clone differs from it by one base. The gene calls are TRBV6-5 and TRBJ1-2; 7 nucleotides match TRBD1. Losses at the gene ends were 6 bases for V and 0 bases for J; bases not matched to a gene: 4. In germline, CDR1 is MNHEY, CDR2 SVGAGI. This CDR3 has 14 amino acids. CDR3 bases: TGTGCCAGCAGGTACGGGACAGCTAACTATGGCTACACCTTC. Translation: CASRYGTANYGYTF.

As to this clonotype: A much larger clone lies a single base off, so this may be a read error. The chain couples TRBV7-9 to TRBJ1-6; 9 bases align to TRBD1. Germline V gene lookup returns CDR1 SEHNR and CDR2 FQNEAQ (reference sequence). The CDR3 runs 15 residues. The CDR3 DNA follows: TGTGCCAGCAGCGGAGGGGACAGGGATAATTCACCCCCCCACTTT. Protein product: CASSGGDRDNSPPHF.

Only one count was recorded for this clonotype. This chain joins TRBV12-3 or TRBV12-4 and TRBJ1-2; 11 nucleotides agree with TRBD1. The V segment lost 4 bases and the J segment 6 bases; nucleotides outside the gene matches: 10. This CDR3 has 16 residues. The CDR3 nucleotides are TGTGCCAGCAGTTACCATGGGACAGGGGGTGTCAATGGCTACACCTTC. It translates to CASSYHGTGGVNGYTF.

This clonotype was seen at least ten times. CDR3 in DNA: TGCAGTGCTAGAGATCTGGCGGGGGCTACCACAGATACGCAGTATTTT. It codes for CSARDLAGATTDTQYF. The J gene is TRBJ2-3, the V gene TRBV20-1; D possibly corresponds to TRBD2 (7 bases). Trimming stripped 0 bases from V and 2 bases from J, with 15 bases between. Looked up from germline, CDR1 is DFQATT and CDR2 is SNEGSKA (reference sequence). The length of the CDR3 is 16 residues.

This clonotype was detected only a few times. The chain carries TRBV5-1 and TRBJ1-1; no clear D. Between the trimmed V and J ends, which lost 4 bases and 4 bases, there was a span of 17 bases. The germline V gene encodes CDR1 SGHRS and CDR2 YFSETQ. The CDR3 consists of 15 residues. In nucleotides, the CDR3 is TGCGCCAGCAGCCCCTTCTCGGGAGGGATCACTGAAGCTTTCTTT. Translated: CASSPFSGGITEAFF. The whole variable domain, remainder taken from reference TRBV5-1 and TRBJ1-1, is KAGVTQTPRYLIKTRGQQVTLSCSPISGHRSVSWYQQTPGQGLQFLFEYFSETQRNKGNFPGRFSGRQFSNSRSEMNVSTLELGDSALYLCASSPFSGGITEAFFGQGTRLTVV.

The rearrangement uses TRBV27 and TRBJ2-2, with unresolved D. This CDR3 has 14 amino acids. Germline assignment: CDR1 MNHEY and CDR2 SMNVEV (reference sequence). Trimming left V 7 bases short and J 0 bases short, with 9 bases between. Written as DNA, the CDR3 is TGTGCCAGCACCCAAATGGCGAACACCGGGGAGCTGTTTTTT. The encoded protein is CASTQMANTGELFF.

The sample holds many counts of this clonotype. The rearrangement uses TRBV6-1 and TRBJ1-2; D is undetermined. The CDR3 totals 12 residues. Germline V gene lookup returns CDR1 MNHNS and CDR2 SASEGT. Deletions cut 1 base from V and 7 bases from J, with 7 bases between. CDR3 protein: CASSEVFGGYTF. In DNA, the CDR3 is TGTGCCAGCAGTGAAGTATTTGGTGGCTACACCTTC.

This clonotype came up many times. The chain is built from TRBV29-1 and TRBJ1-2; D not certain. CDR3 length: 11 residues. Germline V gene lookup returns CDR1 SQVTM and CDR2 ANQGSEA. Trimming shortened V by 4 bases and J by 7 bases, and 10 bases separated the two germline ends. Written as DNA, the CDR3 is TGCAGCGTTGGGGAAAACGTTGGCTACACCTTC. Its translation is CSVGENVGYTF.

This clonotype appeared a few times. The chain uses TRBV5-5 and TRBJ1-5; D gene unclear. Trimming took off 4 bases at V and 7 bases at J, with 18 bases between the two ends. CDR1 and CDR2 (germline): SGHKS, YYEKEE (reference sequence). The CDR3 contains 15 residues. In DNA, the CDR3 is TGTGCCAGCAGCCCATCCGACAAGTTGTACCAGCCCCAGCATTTT. Amino acids: CASSPSDKLYQPQHF. The full variable domain, its missing parts supplied by reference TRBV5-5 and TRBJ1-5, is DAGVTQSPTHLIKTRGQQVTLRCSPISGHKSVSWYQQVLGQGPQFIFQYYEKEERGRGNFPDRFSARQFPNYSSELNVNALLLGDSALYLCASSPSDKLYQPQHFGDGTRLSIL.

The chain has TRBV30 and TRBJ1-1; D ambiguous. The CDR3 spans 17 residues. The V end lost 0 bases, the J end lost 5 bases, and 22 bases lay between the germline ends. Germline assignment: CDR1 GTSNPN and CDR2 SVGIG (reference sequence). The CDR3 coding sequence is TGTGCCTGGAGTGTACATGTCGGGTCCCTCCGGAAGACTGAAGCTTTCTTT. Translation: CAWSVHVGSLRKTEAFF.

The V gene is TRBV9, the J gene TRBJ2-2; D gene uncertain. V gave up 2 bases and J gave up 7 bases, with 12 bases separating them. The CDR3 runs 14 residues. Germline assignment: CDR1 SGDLS and CDR2 YYNGEE. CDR3: CASSVPPGDGELFF. The CDR3 coding sequence is TGTGCCAGCAGCGTGCCCCCAGGAGACGGGGAGCTGTTTTTT.

There are many counts of this clonotype. The chain is built from TRBV20-1 and TRBJ2-5; 7 bases are shared with TRBD1. The CDR3 runs to 14 residues. Germline-derived CDR1 and CDR2 are DFQATT and SNEGSKA (reference sequence). The ends lost 6 bases at V and 2 bases at J; junction bases unmatched: 9. CDR3 residues: CSAQTGTQQETQYF. CDR3 nucleotide sequence: TGCAGTGCCCAGACAGGGACCCAGCAAGAGACCCAGTACTTC.

This clonotype was observed a handful of times. Since a much larger clone is just one base distant, this may be a read error. This rearrangement joins TRBV3-1 to TRBJ1-2; 7 bases line up with TRBD1. Germline V CDR1 and CDR2: LGHDT, YNNKEL (reference sequence). V lost 4 bases and J lost 3; bases outside the gene matches: 2. This CDR3 has 13 amino acids. The CDR3 here is CASSRGQDYGYTF. Written as DNA, the CDR3 is TGTGCCAGCAGCCGTGGACAGGACTATGGCTACACCTTC.

In this sample, this clonotype turned up a few times. A much larger clone differs by one base, so this may be a read error. The chain links TRBV5-1 to TRBJ2-7; TRBD1 is a possible D gene (5 bases). CDR1 and CDR2 (germline): SGHRS, YFSETQ. The CDR3 is 12 amino acids. Trimming took off 7 bases at V and 5 bases at J, with 13 bases between the two ends. CDR3: CASAAGIHEQYF. The CDR3 nucleotides read TGCGCCAGCGCAGCAGGGATCCACGAGCAGTACTTC. Variable domain in full (rest from reference TRBV5-1 and TRBJ2-7): KAGVTQTPRYLIKTRGQQVTLSCSPISGHRSVSWYQQTPGQGLQFLFEYFSETQRNKGNFPGRFSGRQFSNSRSEMNVSTLELGDSALYLCASAAGIHEQYFGPGTRLTVT.

V and J are TRBV7-2 and TRBJ2-3; 8 nucleotides align to TRBD2. Unmatched junction bases numbered 2, after V lost 1 base and J lost 2 bases. The V gene's germline CDR1 is SGHTA and CDR2 FQGNSA. The CDR3 runs 15 residues. The DNA for the CDR3 is TGTGCCAGCAGCTTAGAACTAGCGGACACAGATACGCAGTATTTT. This gives the protein CASSLELADTDTQYF.

This clonotype was seen ten or more times. The genes are TRBV6-6 and TRBJ1-5; TRBD1 might be the D (5 bases). Germline V gene data show CDR1 as MNHNY and CDR2 as SVGAGI (reference sequence). With 2 bases removed from V and 1 base from J, the gap between germline ends came to 6 bases. The CDR3 has 14 residues. The CDR3 spells CASSYGASNQPQHF. The CDR3 DNA is TGTGCCAGCAGTTACGGGGCCAGCAATCAGCCCCAGCATTTT.